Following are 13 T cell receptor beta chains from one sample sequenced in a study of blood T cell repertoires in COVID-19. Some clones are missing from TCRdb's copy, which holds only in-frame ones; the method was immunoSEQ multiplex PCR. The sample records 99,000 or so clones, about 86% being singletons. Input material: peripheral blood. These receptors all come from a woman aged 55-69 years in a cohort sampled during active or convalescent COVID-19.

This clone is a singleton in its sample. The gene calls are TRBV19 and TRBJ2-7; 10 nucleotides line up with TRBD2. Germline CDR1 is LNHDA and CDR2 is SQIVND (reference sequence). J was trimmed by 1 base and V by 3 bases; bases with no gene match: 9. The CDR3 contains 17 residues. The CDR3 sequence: CASSMREREGASYEQYF. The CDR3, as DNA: TGTGCCAGTAGTATGCGCGAGCGGGAGGGCGCGTCCTACGAGCAGTACTTC.

The CDR3 DNA reads TGTGCCAGCAGTTACTCCGGCGGGGGGCCGGGTCAGCCCCAGCATTTT. It is translated as CASSYSGGGPGQPQHF. The V and J genes are TRBV6-5 and TRBJ1-5; D is perhaps TRBD1 (6 bases). Germline V gene data show CDR1 as MNHEY and CDR2 as SVGAGI. Trimming stripped 0 bases from V and 6 bases from J, with 15 bases between. The CDR3 is 16 amino acids.

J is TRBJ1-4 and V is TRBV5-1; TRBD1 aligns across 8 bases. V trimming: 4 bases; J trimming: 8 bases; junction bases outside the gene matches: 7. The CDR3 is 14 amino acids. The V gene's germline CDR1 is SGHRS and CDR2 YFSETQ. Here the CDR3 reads CASSMTGAREKLFF. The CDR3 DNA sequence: TGCGCCAGCAGCATGACAGGGGCACGGGAAAAACTGTTTTTT.

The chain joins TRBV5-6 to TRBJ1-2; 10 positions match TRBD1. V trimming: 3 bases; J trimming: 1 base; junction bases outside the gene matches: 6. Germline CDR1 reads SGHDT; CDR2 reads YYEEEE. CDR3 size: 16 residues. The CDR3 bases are TGTGCCAGCAGCTCACCGGGACAGGGGATTAACTATGGCTACACCTTC. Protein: CASSSPGQGINYGYTF.

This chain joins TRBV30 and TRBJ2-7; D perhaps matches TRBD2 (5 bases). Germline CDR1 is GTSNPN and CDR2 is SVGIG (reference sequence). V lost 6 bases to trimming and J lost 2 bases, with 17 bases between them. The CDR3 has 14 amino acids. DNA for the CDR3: TGTGCCTGTGGACTCCCACTTTTCCCCTACGAGCAGTACTTC. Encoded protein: CACGLPLFPYEQYF.

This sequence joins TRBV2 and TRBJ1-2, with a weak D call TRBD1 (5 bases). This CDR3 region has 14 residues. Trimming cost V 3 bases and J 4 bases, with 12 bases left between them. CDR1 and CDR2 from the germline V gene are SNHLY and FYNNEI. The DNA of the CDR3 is TGTGCCAGCAGTGATTTGCAGGGCCGCTATGGCTACACCTTC. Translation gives CASSDLQGRYGYTF. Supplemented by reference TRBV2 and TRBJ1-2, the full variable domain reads EPEVTQTPSHQVTQMGQEVILRCVPISNHLYFYWYRQILGQKVEFLVSFYNNEISEKSEIFDDQFSVERPDGSNFTLKIRSTKLEDSAMYFCASSDLQGRYGYTFGSGTRLTVV.

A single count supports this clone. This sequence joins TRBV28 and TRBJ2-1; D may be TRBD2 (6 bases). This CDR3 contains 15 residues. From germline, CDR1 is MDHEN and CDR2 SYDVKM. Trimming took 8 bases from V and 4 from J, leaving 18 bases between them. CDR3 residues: CASLGTGTGYNEQFF. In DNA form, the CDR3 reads TGTGCCAGCCTCGGGACCGGGACTGGATACAATGAGCAGTTCTTC.

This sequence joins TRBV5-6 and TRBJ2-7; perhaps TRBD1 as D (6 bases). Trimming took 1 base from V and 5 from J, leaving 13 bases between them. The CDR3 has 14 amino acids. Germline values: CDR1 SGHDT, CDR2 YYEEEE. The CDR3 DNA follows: TGTGCCAGCAGCTTGAAAAGGGACACCGACGAGCAGTACTTC. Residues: CASSLKRDTDEQYF.

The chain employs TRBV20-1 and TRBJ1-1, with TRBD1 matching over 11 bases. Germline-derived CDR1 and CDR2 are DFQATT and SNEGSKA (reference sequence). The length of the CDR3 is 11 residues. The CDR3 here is CRGQGGTEAFF. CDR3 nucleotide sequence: TGCAGGGGACAGGGGGGTACTGAAGCTTTCTTT.

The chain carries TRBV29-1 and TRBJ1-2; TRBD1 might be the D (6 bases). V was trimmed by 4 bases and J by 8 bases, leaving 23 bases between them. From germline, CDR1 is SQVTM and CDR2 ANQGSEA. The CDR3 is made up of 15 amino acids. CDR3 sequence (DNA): TGCAGCGTTGTATCAGGACAGCGGGGTCCTATGGGCTACACCTTC. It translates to CSVVSGQRGPMGYTF.

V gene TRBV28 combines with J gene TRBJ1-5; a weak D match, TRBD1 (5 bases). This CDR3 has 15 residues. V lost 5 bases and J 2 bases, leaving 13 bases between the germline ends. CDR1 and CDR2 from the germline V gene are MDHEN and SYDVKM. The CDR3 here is CASSPGGIGNQPQHF. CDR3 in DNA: TGTGCCAGCAGTCCCGGGGGTATAGGCAATCAGCCCCAGCATTTT.

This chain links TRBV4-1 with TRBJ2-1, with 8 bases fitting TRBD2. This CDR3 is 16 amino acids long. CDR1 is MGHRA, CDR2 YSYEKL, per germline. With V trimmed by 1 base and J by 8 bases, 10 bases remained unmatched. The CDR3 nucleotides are TGCGCCAGCAGCCAAGTTGGAGCGGGAGTATGGGATGAGCAGTTCTTC. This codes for CASSQVGAGVWDEQFF.

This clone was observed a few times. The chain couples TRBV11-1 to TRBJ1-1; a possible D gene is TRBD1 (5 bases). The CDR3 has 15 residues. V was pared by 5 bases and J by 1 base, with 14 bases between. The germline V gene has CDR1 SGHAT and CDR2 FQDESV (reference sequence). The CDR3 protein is CASSPSLGENTEAFF. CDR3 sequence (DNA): TGTGCCAGCAGCCCCTCCCTAGGGGAGAACACTGAAGCTTTCTTT.